Listed below are T cell receptor beta chains from one sample, sequenced in a study of graft-versus-host responses after intestinal transplantation. Which antigens these TCRs recognize remains unknown. Clones were sequenced by immunoSEQ multiplex PCR, and TCRdb holds only the in-frame ones, with some missing. The sample lists tens of thousands of clones, 90% to 95% occurring once. This specimen was unstimulated CD8+ T cells sorted from spleen or lymph node cells, taken before intestinal transplant. Source of these receptors: a human donor who received an intestinal transplant. Both conserved end residues are part of each CDR3. D genes are given only for firm matches. The size of a clone is reported for some rows only, either as once, few or many, or as a class for expanded clones.

D gene	V gene	J gene	clone size	CDR3 DNA	CDR3 protein
TRBD2	TRBV5-1	TRBJ2-7	NA	TGCGCCAGCAGCGTGGGACTAGCGGGCACCTACGAGCAGTACTTC	CASSVGLAGTYEQYF
NA	TRBV6-1	TRBJ2-7	NA	TGTGCCAGCAGCCCGGGACTGCCCTACGAGCAGTACTTC	CASSPGLPYEQYF
NA	TRBV5-6	TRBJ2-1	NA	TGTGCCAGCAGCTTCTTTGGGTTACCCTACCCAGGGGACAATGAGCAGTTCTTC	CASSFFGLPYPGDNEQFF
NA	TRBV6-5	TRBJ2-1	NA	TGTGCCAGCAGAACCTCATCGGGGGCCTACAATGAGCAGTTCTTC	CASRTSSGAYNEQFF
TRBD2	TRBV9	TRBJ2-7	once	TGTGCCAGCAGCGCTGGGACTAGCTCCTACGAGCAGTACTTC	CASSAGTSSYEQYF
NA	TRBV28	TRBJ1-4	NA	TGTGCCAGCAGTTCCCCGGTGCAGGGCTTCGGGGAAAAACTGTTTTTT	CASSSPVQGFGEKLFF
NA	TRBV6-5	TRBJ1-3	few	TGTGCCAGCAGTACCAAAGTTGAGAGAAACACCATATATTTT	CASSTKVERNTIYF
TRBD2	TRBV5-1	TRBJ2-7	NA	TGCGCCAGCAGCTTTGTAGCGGGGGGTCTCTACGAGCAGTACTTC	CASSFVAGGLYEQYF
NA	TRBV7-2	TRBJ2-7	NA	TGTGCCAGCAGCTTTGGGTCAGCAGGGTACGAGCAGTACTTC	CASSFGSAGYEQYF
NA	TRBV4-3	TRBJ1-1	few	TGCGCCAGCAGCCCGGTTGCGGTTAGCACTGAAGCTTTCTTT	CASSPVAVSTEAFF
TRBD2	TRBV6-4	TRBJ2-5	once	TGTGCCAGCCCGCTCTTGGGACTAGAAGAGACCCAGTACTTC	CASPLLGLEETQYF
TRBD2	TRBV4-1	TRBJ2-1	NA	TGCGCCAGCAGCCAACGGCTAGCGGTTGGGAATGAGCAGTTCTTC	CASSQRLAVGNEQFF
NA	TRBV4-1	TRBJ2-7	NA	TGCGCCAGCAGCCTACGACAGTCGAGCTCCTACGAGCAGTACTTC	CASSLRQSSSYEQYF
TRBD2	TRBV7-2	TRBJ2-2	NA	TGTGCCAGCAGCCTAAGACTAGCGGGAGAGGGGCTTAGCACCGGGGAGCTGTTTTTT	CASSLRLAGEGLSTGELFF
TRBD2	TRBV28	TRBJ2-7	NA	TGTGCCAGCAAGGATAGCGGGATTTACGAGCAGTACTTC	CASKDSGIYEQYF
NA	TRBV4-1	TRBJ2-2	NA	TGCGCCAGCAGCCAAGAGATAGCGGTCACCGGGGAGCTGTTTTTT	CASSQEIAVTGELFF
TRBD2	TRBV29-1	TRBJ2-3	NA	TGCAGCGTAGATGGACTAGCGGGGGGGAGCACAGATACGCAGTATTTT	CSVDGLAGGSTDTQYF
TRBD2	TRBV11-2	TRBJ2-3	once	TGTGCCAGCAGCTCTGGACTAGTCTTAGGGTCAGATACGCAGTATTTT	CASSSGLVLGSDTQYF
NA	TRBV4-1	TRBJ2-2	NA	TGCGCCAGCAGCCAAGATCGGGAAAAGCTGTTTTTT	CASSQDREKLFF
NA	TRBV7-9	TRBJ1-4	NA	TGTGCCAGCAGCTTAGCGAATCGGCCAGGGAATGAAAAACTGTTTTTT	CASSLANRPGNEKLFF
TRBD1	TRBV9	TRBJ2-2	NA	TGTGCCAGCAGCGTAGGACAGGGGGCCGGGGAGCTGTTTTTT	CASSVGQGAGELFF
NA	TRBV5-5	TRBJ2-3	NA	TGTGCCAGCAGCTCTGGCGGAGGAGGCACAGATACGCAGTATTTT	CASSSGGGGTDTQYF
TRBD1	TRBV11-2	TRBJ2-4	NA	TGTGCCAGCAGCTTAGGGACAGGAAACATTCAGTACTTC	CASSLGTGNIQYF
TRBD2	TRBV7-9	TRBJ2-2	NA	TGTGCCAGCAGCTGGGGACTAGCCCCCGGGGAGCTGTTTTTT	CASSWGLAPGELFF
NA	TRBV30	TRBJ2-3	NA	TGTGCCTGGACCGGCCCGGGAGCCTTACTTTCCACAGATACGCAGTATTTT	CAWTGPGALLSTDTQYF
NA	TRBV7-2	TRBJ1-1	NA	TGTGCCAGCAGCTTAAGTCGGGGAGTCTACGAAGCTTTCTTT	CASSLSRGVYEAFF
TRBD1	TRBV27	TRBJ2-7	NA	TGTGCCAGCAGGGGGGAGGGACAGGGATTCTACGAGCAGTACTTC	CASRGEGQGFYEQYF
TRBD2	TRBV7-6	TRBJ2-1	NA	TGTGCCAGCAGCTTGTTTAGGACTAGCGTCTACAATGAGCAGTTCTTC	CASSLFRTSVYNEQFF
NA	TRBV5-1	TRBJ2-7	NA	TGCGCCAGCAGCTCCCCATTTGACGAGCAGTACTTC	CASSSPFDEQYF
NA	TRBV7-7	TRBJ2-3	NA	TGTGCCAGCAGCCCTAGGCCCACAGATACGCAGTATTTT	CASSPRPTDTQYF
NA	TRBV30	TRBJ1-2	NA	TGTGCCTGGAGCCCGGGTGGAGCTAACTATGGCTACACCTTC	CAWSPGGANYGYTF
NA	TRBV30	TRBJ1-1	few	TGTGCCTGGACGGGGGAGGCCACTGAAGCTTTCTTT	CAWTGEATEAFF
NA	TRBV27	TRBJ1-1	NA	TGTGCCAGCAGTTTCACCAGGCTACTGAACACTGAAGCTTTCTTT	CASSFTRLLNTEAFF
TRBD1	TRBV2	TRBJ1-2	NA	TGTGCCAGCAGTGAAGTACAGGGGATACGTGGCTACACCTTC	CASSEVQGIRGYTF
NA	TRBV19	TRBJ1-1	NA	TGTGCCAGTAGTATTCCCGGGATCGAAGCTTTCTTT	CASSIPGIEAFF
TRBD2	TRBV19	TRBJ2-1	NA	TGTGCCAGTAGCGACCCGACTAGCTCTCACAATGAGCAGTTCTTC	CASSDPTSSHNEQFF
TRBD2	TRBV5-4	TRBJ2-7	once	TGTGCCAGCAGCTCGGGACTAGTTGACGAGCAGTACTTC	CASSSGLVDEQYF
TRBD1	TRBV7-8	TRBJ1-5	NA	TGTGCCAGCAGCCCTGACAGGGACTATCAGCCCCAGCATTTT	CASSPDRDYQPQHF
NA	TRBV18	TRBJ1-1	few	TGTGCCAGCTCACCAAACGTGAACGCGGGTGAAGCTTTCTTT	CASSPNVNAGEAFF
NA	TRBV6-1	TRBJ1-6	NA	TGTGCCACGGAGGGCCCCTCACCCCTCCACTTT	CATEGPSPLHF
NA	TRBV6-1	TRBJ2-7	NA	TGTGCCAGCTCGGCAGGGGGGTGGTCCTACGAGCAGTACTTC	CASSAGGWSYEQYF
TRBD2	TRBV7-9	TRBJ2-3	NA	TGTGCCAGCAGCTCTCGGACTAGCGGGATAACAGATACGCAGTATTTT	CASSSRTSGITDTQYF
TRBD1	TRBV11-2	TRBJ2-1	NA	TGTGCCAGCAGCTCGGAAACAGGGGTGAGCTACAATGAGCAGTTCTTC	CASSSETGVSYNEQFF
TRBD2	TRBV5-6	TRBJ2-3	NA	TGTGCCAGCAGCATTTCCGGGGGGTTAGCAGATACGCAGTATTTT	CASSISGGLADTQYF
NA	TRBV19	TRBJ2-1	NA	TGTGCCAGTAGCCCAGGGTCAAATGAGCAGTTCTTC	CASSPGSNEQFF